This is a list of T cell receptor beta chains from one sample in a study of shared clonotypes between healthy human individuals. The repertoire was sequenced with immunoSEQ multiplex PCR; TCRdb's copy has only in-frame clones and lacks some. The sample lists about 96,000 clones, approximately 51% seen once, with over 13% in the top ten. Sequencing was carried out using PBMCs. These receptors were taken from a woman aged 40 to 49 in good health. Some clones in this sample may be carry-over from other donors' samples. Each CDR3 is given with its conserved first and last residue. The D gene is left open where the match is weak. Not all rows give a size; the values are once, few, many and, for expanded clones, a class.

>TRBV7-9|TRBJ2-5|.|15|.
TGTGCCAGCAGCTCAACTAGGGGGTACCAAGAGACCCAGTACTTC
CASSSTRGYQETQYF
>TRBV28|TRBJ1-5|.|14|.
TGTGCCAGCTCCAGTGGGACCGGTAATCAGCCCCAGCATTTT
CASSSGTGNQPQHF
>TRBV6-1|TRBJ2-2|.|14|.
TGTGCCAGCAGAACAGGGTTGGAAACCGGGGAGCTGTTTTTT
CASRTGLETGELFF
>TRBV25-1|TRBJ2-7|.|14|TRBD1
TGTGCCAGCAGTGGAACAGGGGTGAGATCCGAGCAGTACTTC
CASSGTGVRSEQYF
>TRBV4-3|TRBJ2-2|.|14|.
TGCGCCAGCAGCCAAGATAGCGCTATCGGGGAGCTGTTTTTT
CASSQDSAIGELFF
>TRBV9|TRBJ2-3|.|15|.
TGTGCCAGCAGCCCGATCGGACAGAACACAGATACGCAGTATTTT
CASSPIGQNTDTQYF
>TRBV4-1|TRBJ2-1|many|16|TRBD2
TGTGCCAGCAGCCTCTCGACTAGCGGGAGCTACAATGAGCAGTTCTTC
CASSLSTSGSYNEQFF
>TRBV7-8|TRBJ2-3|few|14|.
TGTGCCAGTGGAGGGGTTGCTGGCACAGATACGCAGTATTTT
CASGGVAGTDTQYF
>TRBV5-4|TRBJ2-7|few|13|.
TGTGCCAGCAGCTTGGGTAAAGTATACGAGCAGTACTTC
CASSLGKVYEQYF
>TRBV2|TRBJ1-1|.|13|.
TGTGCCAGAGAAACTAGGGTGAACACTGAAGCTTTCTTT
CARETRVNTEAFF
>TRBV5-4|TRBJ2-3|.|15|.
TGTGCCAGCAGCTTGGGGCCGGGAAGCACAGATACGCAGTATTTT
CASSLGPGSTDTQYF
>TRBV27|TRBJ1-5|few|16|.
TGTGCCAGCAGCCGAGGAACCCAGGGCCTCGGTTCGCCCCAGCATTTT
CASSRGTQGLGSPQHF
>TRBV7-9|TRBJ2-3|.|14|.
TGTGCCAGCAGCTTAGCGTCCGCGGAGGATACGCAGTATTTT
CASSLASAEDTQYF
>TRBV5-8|TRBJ2-7|.|15|TRBD2
TGTGCCAGCAGCTACAGGACTAGCGGGACTTTCGAGCAGTACTTC
CASSYRTSGTFEQYF
>TRBV30|TRBJ1-2|once|12|.
TGTGCCTGGGATTCCACTTTAACTGGCTACACCTTC
CAWDSTLTGYTF
>TRBV28|TRBJ2-1|few|13|.
TGTCTGGCGTGCAAAACTAACTACAATGAGCAGTTCTTC
CLACKTNYNEQFF
>TRBV6-6|TRBJ1-2|.|14|.
TGTGCCAGCAGGGCCCATGAGGACCACTATGGCTACACCTTC
CASRAHEDHYGYTF
>TRBV30|TRBJ2-7|.|14|.
TGTGCCTGGAGAAAAGCGGTAGTGACCTACGAGCAGTACTTC
CAWRKAVVTYEQYF
>TRBV7-9|TRBJ2-3|many|12|.
TGTACCAGCAGCGAGGGTTTGGATGCGCAGTATTTT
CTSSEGLDAQYF
>TRBV7-2|TRBJ1-5|.|15|TRBD1
TGTGCCAGCAGCCTATCTACAGGGGGGCGTCAGCCCCAGCATTTT
CASSLSTGGRQPQHF
>TRBV7-2|TRBJ2-7|.|16|TRBD2
TGTGCCAGCAGCCCGGGCGGACTAGCGGGAGTCTACGAGCAGTACTTC
CASSPGGLAGVYEQYF
>TRBV5-1|TRBJ2-3|.|17|TRBD2
TGCGCCAGCAGCGTAAGACTAGCGGGGAGTACTAAAGATACGCAGTATTTT
CASSVRLAGSTKDTQYF
>TRBV6-4|TRBJ2-3|.|13|.
TGTGCCAGCAGTGAAGGCGACACAGATACGCAGTATTTT
CASSEGDTDTQYF
>TRBV5-6|TRBJ1-1|many|15|TRBD1
TGTGCCAGCAGCTTGGTGGACAGGGACCGAGCTGAAGCTTTCTTT
CASSLVDRDRAEAFF
>TRBV28|TRBJ1-3|.|15|.
TGTGCCAGCAGTTTACCCCTCCACTCTGGAAACACCATATATTTT
CASSLPLHSGNTIYF
>TRBV9|TRBJ1-2|few|16|.
TGTGCCAGCAGCGGCCGAGGGGCAGGGGTAGGCTATGGCTACACCTTC
CASSGRGAGVGYGYTF
>TRBV13|TRBJ2-1|.|16|.
TGTGCCAGCAGCTTATCCCCGGGGATCTCCTACAATGAGCAGTTCTTC
CASSLSPGISYNEQFF
>TRBV2|TRBJ1-5|many|12|.
TGTGCCAGCAGCAGGACCAATCAGCCCCAGCATTTT
CASSRTNQPQHF
>TRBV28|TRBJ1-2|few|14|.
TGTGCCAGCAGGGCGGCAGGGGTTCCTTATGGCTACACCTTC
CASRAAGVPYGYTF
>TRBV7-8|TRBJ1-1|many|14|.
TGTGCCAGCAGCTTACAGGGAGGTATCACTGAAGCTTTCTTT
CASSLQGGITEAFF
>TRBV5-1|TRBJ1-1|few|15|.
TGCGCCAGCAGCTTGGAGCGACAAATGAACACTGAAGCTTTCTTT
CASSLERQMNTEAFF
>TRBV30|TRBJ1-5|many|13|.
TGTGCCTGGACCCCTGGGGGTCACCAGCCCCAGCATTTT
CAWTPGGHQPQHF
>TRBV25-1|TRBJ2-7|few|14|TRBD2
TGTGCCAGCAGTGACCCCACTAGCGGGAACGAGCAGTACTTC
CASSDPTSGNEQYF
>TRBV30|TRBJ2-7|few|12|TRBD2
TGTGCCTGGGGCGGGAGCTCCTACGAGCAGTACTTC
CAWGGSSYEQYF
>TRBV9|TRBJ2-7|many|9|.
TGTGCCAGCAGCGTGAGCTGTACTTTC
CASSVSCTF
>TRBV4-2|TRBJ2-5|.|15|TRBD2
TGTGCCAGCAGTCGACTAGCGGGAGGGCGCGTGACCCAGTACTTC
CASSRLAGGRVTQYF
>TRBV6-5|TRBJ1-5|few|14|.
TGTGCCAGCAGGGACCGGGGTGGGAAGCAGCCCCAGCATTTT
CASRDRGGKQPQHF
>TRBV7-9|TRBJ2-1|.|12|TRBD1
TGTGCCACCCAGGACAGGTACAATGAGCAGTTCTTC
CATQDRYNEQFF
>TRBV7-3|TRBJ2-3|.|15|.
TGTGCCAGCAGCCGAAGCTTGGGCCCAGGGGATACGCAGTATTTT
CASSRSLGPGDTQYF
>TRBV4-2|TRBJ2-7|few|16|TRBD2
TGTGCCAGCAGCCAAGATGGGGCTAGCGGGAAATTCGGGCAGTACTTC
CASSQDGASGKFGQYF